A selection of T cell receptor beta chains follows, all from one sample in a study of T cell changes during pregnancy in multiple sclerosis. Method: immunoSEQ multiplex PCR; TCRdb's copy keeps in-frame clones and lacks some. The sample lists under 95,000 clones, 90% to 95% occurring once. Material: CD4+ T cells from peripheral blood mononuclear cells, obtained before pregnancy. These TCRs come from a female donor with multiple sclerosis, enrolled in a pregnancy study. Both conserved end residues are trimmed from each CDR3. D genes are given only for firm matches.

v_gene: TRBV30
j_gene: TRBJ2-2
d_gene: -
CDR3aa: ARKSASGNTGELF

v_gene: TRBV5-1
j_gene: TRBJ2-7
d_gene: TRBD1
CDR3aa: ASSLVGTAMYEQY

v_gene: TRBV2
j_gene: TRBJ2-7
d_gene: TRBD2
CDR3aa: ANKGSTSGSSKVGEQY

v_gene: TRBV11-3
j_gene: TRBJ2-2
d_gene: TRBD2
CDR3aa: ASSLGRREREGGELF

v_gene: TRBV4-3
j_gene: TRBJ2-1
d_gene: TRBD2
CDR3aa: ASSQTPGLAGFYPSNEQF

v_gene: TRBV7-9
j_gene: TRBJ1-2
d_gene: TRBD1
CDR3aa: ASSGPGTGVSGYT

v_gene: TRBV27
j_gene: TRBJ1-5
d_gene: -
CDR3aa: ASSLYRNQPQH

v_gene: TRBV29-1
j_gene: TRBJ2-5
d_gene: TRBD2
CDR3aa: SVQKRDVLETQY

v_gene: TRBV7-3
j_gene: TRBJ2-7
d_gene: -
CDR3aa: ASSLRPGDSYEQY

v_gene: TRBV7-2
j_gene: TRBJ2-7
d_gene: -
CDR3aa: ASSLVVGQAFTYEQY

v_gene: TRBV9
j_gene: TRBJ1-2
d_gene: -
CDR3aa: ASRHGQNYT

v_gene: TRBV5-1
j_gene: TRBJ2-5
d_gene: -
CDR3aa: ASSLQGPQETQY

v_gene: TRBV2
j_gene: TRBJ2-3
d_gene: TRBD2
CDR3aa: ASSARYSGRFADTQY

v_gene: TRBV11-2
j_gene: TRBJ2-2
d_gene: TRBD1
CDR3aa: ASRPTGTGNTGELF

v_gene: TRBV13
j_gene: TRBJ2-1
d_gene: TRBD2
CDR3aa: ASSSFLAGGYNEQF

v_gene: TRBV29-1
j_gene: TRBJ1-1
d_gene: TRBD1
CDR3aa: SVDRGNTEAF

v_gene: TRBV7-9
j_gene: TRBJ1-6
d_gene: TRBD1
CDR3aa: ASSLVLQGEPNSPLH

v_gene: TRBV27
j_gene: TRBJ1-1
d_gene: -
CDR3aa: ASRKQFMNTEAF

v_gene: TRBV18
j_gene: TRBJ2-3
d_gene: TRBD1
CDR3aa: ASSPIIRTGGSDTQY

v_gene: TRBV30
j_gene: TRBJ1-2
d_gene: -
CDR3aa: AWSGGGRGYGYT

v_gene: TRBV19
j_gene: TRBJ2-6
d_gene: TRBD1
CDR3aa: ASSIQTWTGSSGANVLT

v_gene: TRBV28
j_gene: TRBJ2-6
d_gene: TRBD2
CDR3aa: ASLRTSGSSGANVLT

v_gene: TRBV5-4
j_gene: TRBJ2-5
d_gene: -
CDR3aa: ASSPGRETQY

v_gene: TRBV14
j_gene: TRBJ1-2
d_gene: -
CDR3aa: ASSLGRDYGYT

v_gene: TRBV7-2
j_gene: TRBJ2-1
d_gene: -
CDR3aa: ASSFLNEQF